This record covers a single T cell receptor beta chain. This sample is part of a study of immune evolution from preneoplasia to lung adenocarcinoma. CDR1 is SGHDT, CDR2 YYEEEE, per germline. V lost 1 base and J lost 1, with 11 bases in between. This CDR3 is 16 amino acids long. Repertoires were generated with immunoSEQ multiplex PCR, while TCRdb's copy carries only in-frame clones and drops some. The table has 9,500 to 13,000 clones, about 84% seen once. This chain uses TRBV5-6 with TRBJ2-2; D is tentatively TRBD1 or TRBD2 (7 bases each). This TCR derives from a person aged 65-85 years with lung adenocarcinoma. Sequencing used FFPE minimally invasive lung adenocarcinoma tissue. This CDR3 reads CASSLPGGGNTGELFF. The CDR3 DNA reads TGTGCCAGCAGCTTGCCAGGGGGGGGGAACACCGGGGAGCTGTTTTTT.